These 30 T cell receptor beta chains originate from one sample sequenced in a study of cytomegalovirus exposure and HLA in healthy donors. The PCR had 60 Vbeta and 13 Jbeta primers. The data were produced by immunoSEQ multiplex PCR, yet TCRdb's version contains in-frame clones alone and is incomplete. The data contain 110,000 to 150,000 clones, about 73% of them singletons. The specimen sequenced was PBMCs. These receptors were obtained from a woman aged 60-70 years in good health and CMV-seropositive.

This chain joins TRBV9 and TRBJ2-5; 8 nucleotides agree with TRBD1. Germline V gene sequence: CDR1 SGDLS, CDR2 YYNGEE. The CDR3 contains 15 residues. The trim removed 7 bases at V and 1 base at J, leaving 9 bases unmatched. CDR3 residues: CASAARDRSQETQYF. The DNA for the CDR3 is TGTGCCAGCGCCGCCCGGGACAGGTCCCAAGAGACCCAGTACTTC.

This clone has more than one count but fewer than ten. This chain links TRBV5-1 with TRBJ1-4; no clear D. V was pared by 4 bases and J by 3 bases, with 10 bases between. This CDR3 spans 14 amino acids. Per the germline V gene, CDR1 is SGHRS and CDR2 is YFSETQ. The CDR3 loop reads CASSPALANEKLFF. DNA of the CDR3: TGCGCCAGCAGCCCGGCCCTAGCTAATGAAAAACTGTTTTTT.

The table lists this clone with a few counts. J is TRBJ2-1 and V is TRBV15, with TRBD2 matching 12 bases. The CDR3 runs to 18 residues. V lost 2 bases to trimming and J lost 8 bases; unmatched junction nucleotides: 13. Germline assignment: CDR1 LNHNV and CDR2 YYDKDF (reference sequence). CDR3 sequence: CATSRTPSTSGSTDEQFF. The CDR3 nucleotides read TGTGCCACCAGCAGAACTCCGTCGACTAGCGGGAGTACGGATGAGCAGTTCTTC.

The chain couples TRBV19 to TRBJ2-3; tentative D call: TRBD1 (6 bases). The ends were cut back, 3 bases at V and 7 bases at J, with 14 bases in the middle. The CDR3 is 14 amino acids. From germline, CDR1 is LNHDA and CDR2 SQIVND (reference sequence). This CDR3 is CASSIQRGTNTQYF. CDR3 in DNA: TGTGCCAGTAGTATCCAAAGGGGGACAAATACGCAGTATTTT.

The rearrangement uses TRBV4-1 and TRBJ2-1, with 7 bases fitting TRBD1. This CDR3 has 13 residues. Trimming took 5 bases from V and 8 from J; bases not matched to a gene: 6. Germline V lookup: CDR1 MGHRA, CDR2 YSYEKL. DNA for the CDR3: TGCGCCAGCAGCGGAGCCGACAGGGATGAGCAGTTCTTC. It is translated as CASSGADRDEQFF.

The V and J genes are TRBV19 and TRBJ1-1, with TRBD1 as a possible D gene (5 bases). V was cut by 10 bases and J by 8 bases, with 29 bases left in between. The V gene's germline CDR1 is LNHDA and CDR2 SQIVND (reference sequence). This CDR3 is 16 amino acids long. CDR3 DNA sequence: TGTGCCACCACTCACCGAAGGGGCCCTGTACTAACCGAAGCTTTCTTT. Protein sequence: CATTHRRGPVLTEAFF.

V gene TRBV6-5 combines with J gene TRBJ2-7; perhaps TRBD2 as D (6 bases). This CDR3 comprises 15 residues. CDR1 and CDR2 (germline): MNHEY, SVGAGI. V was pared by 5 bases and J by 5 bases, with 19 bases between. The CDR3 reads CASSPPGVSSDEQYF. CDR3 sequence (DNA): TGTGCCAGCAGTCCCCCGGGAGTCTCCTCGGACGAGCAGTACTTC.

The chain has TRBV7-3 and TRBJ1-2, with 11 bases aligning to TRBD1. V shed 3 bases, J shed 7 bases, and the junction held 4 bases outside the gene matches. The CDR3 is 14 residues long. Per germline, CDR1 SGHTA and CDR2 FQGTGA. The CDR3 here is CASSFSGTGGGYTF. In DNA, the CDR3 is TGTGCCAGCAGCTTCTCCGGGACAGGGGGTGGCTACACCTTC.

The gene calls are TRBV5-1 and TRBJ1-1, with D perhaps matching TRBD1 (6 bases). Germline CDR1 reads SGHRS; CDR2 reads YFSETQ. The CDR3 is 11 amino acids. Trimming pared 2 bases from V and 8 bases from J, leaving 7 bases between. This chain's CDR3 is CASSFQGEAFF. The CDR3 nucleotides are TGCGCCAGCAGCTTCCAGGGGGAAGCTTTCTTT.

The CDR3 loop reads CASSLRLAGDGELFF. The DNA of the CDR3 is TGTGCCAGCAGCTTAAGACTAGCGGGAGACGGGGAGCTGTTTTTT. This rearrangement joins TRBV7-9 to TRBJ2-2, with TRBD2 matching over 12 bases. V shed 2 bases, J shed 7 bases, and the junction held 2 bases outside the gene matches. The V gene's germline CDR1 is SEHNR and CDR2 FQNEAQ (reference sequence). The CDR3 is 15 residues long.

V gene TRBV5-1 combines with J gene TRBJ1-5, with D possibly matching TRBD1 (5 bases). CDR3 size: 15 residues. The V end lost 1 base, the J end lost 2 bases, and 10 bases lay between the germline ends. Looked up from germline, CDR1 is SGHRS and CDR2 is YFSETQ. The DNA of the CDR3 is TGCGCCAGCAGCTTGACGGGGGTGGGCAATCAGCCCCAGCATTTT. This encodes CASSLTGVGNQPQHF.

This clone was observed a few times. Within the sample, other DNA sequences also encode this same CDR3. The genes are TRBV28 and TRBJ1-5, with 10 nucleotides matching TRBD1. The CDR3 spans 15 residues. V was clipped by 6 bases and J by 2 bases; unmatched bases: 4. CDR1 MDHEN and CDR2 SYDVKM come from the germline V gene. The CDR3 protein is CASSTGTGGNQPQHF. Written as DNA, the CDR3 is TGTGCCAGCAGCACGGGGACAGGGGGCAATCAGCCCCAGCATTTT. Drawing the rest from reference TRBV28 and TRBJ1-5, the complete variable domain is DVKVTQSSRYLVKRTGEKVFLECVQDMDHENMFWYRQDPGLGLRLIYFSYDVKMKEKGDIPEGYSVSREKKERFSLILESASTNQTSMYLCASSTGTGGNQPQHFGDGTRLSIL.

The chain recombines TRBV7-8 with TRBJ1-1, with 8 bases identical to TRBD1. The CDR3 consists of 18 residues. Trimming took 5 bases from V and 1 from J; bases not matched to a gene: 15. Germline CDR1 SGHVS, CDR2 FQNEAQ. The CDR3 nucleotides are TGTGCCAGCAGCCCCCGACAGGGGTCACCCTTAAAGAACACTGAAGCTTTCTTT. Protein product: CASSPRQGSPLKNTEAFF.

The J gene is TRBJ2-5, the V gene TRBV6-1; no clear D. CDR3 size: 11 residues. Germline loops: CDR1 MNHNS, CDR2 SASEGT. V was shortened by 7 bases and J by 2 bases, with 5 bases between the two germline ends. CDR3 amino acids: CASNSQETQYF. The DNA for the CDR3 is TGTGCCAGCAATTCGCAAGAGACCCAGTACTTC.

Remarks on this clone: The junction departs from germline at one end; a sequencing error may be responsible. The gene calls are TRBV6-1 and TRBJ2-3, with D possibly being TRBD2 (7 bases). CDR1 is MNHNS and CDR2 is SASEGT in the germline V gene. This CDR3 spans 13 amino acids. CDR3 DNA: TGTGCCAGCAGTGAAACATTTAGGGGGAGGGGAAATTTT. This sequence encodes CASSETFRGRGNF.

This clone has a handful of counts. J is TRBJ2-7 and V is TRBV7-9; possible D gene TRBD1, 5 bases. There are 14 residues in the CDR3. The germline V gene encodes CDR1 SEHNR and CDR2 FQNEAQ (reference sequence). V lost 1 base and J 7 bases, leaving 14 bases between the germline ends. The CDR3 reads CASSLGAGSVEQYF. In DNA, the CDR3 is TGTGCCAGCAGCTTAGGCGCAGGGTCGGTTGAGCAGTACTTC. The variable domain in full, with the rest retrieved from reference TRBV7-9 and TRBJ2-7, is DTGVSQNPRHKITKRGQNVTFRCDPISEHNRLYWYRQTLGQGPEFLTYFQNEAQLEKSRLLSDRFSAERPKGSFSTLEIQRTEQGDSAMYLCASSLGAGSVEQYFGPGTRLTVT.

The V and J genes are TRBV12-5 and TRBJ2-1; TRBD2 matches at 12 bases. The CDR3 length is 15 residues. Germline CDR1 LGHNT, CDR2 FRNRAP. V shed 2 bases and J 9 bases; nucleotides not matched to a gene: 5. The CDR3 DNA reads as TGTGCTAGTGGTTTGTCTAGCGGGAGGGCCATTGAGCAGTTCTTC. This gives the protein CASGLSSGRAIEQFF.

V is TRBV6-1 and J is TRBJ1-2; D not certain. Trimming removed 2 bases from V and 7 bases from J, with 23 bases in between. The CDR3 spans 17 residues. CDR1 MNHNS and CDR2 SASEGT come from the germline V gene. CDR3 nucleotide sequence: TGTGCCAGCAGTGAACCCGGTGTCAGGTTATCAGACCGTGGCTACACCTTC. This codes for CASSEPGVRLSDRGYTF.

The chain joins TRBV7-2 to TRBJ2-1, with D maybe TRBD1 (7 bases). Per the germline V gene, CDR1 is SGHTA and CDR2 is FQGNSA. The V end lost 5 bases, the J end lost 1 base, and 15 bases lay between the germline ends. CDR3 size: 16 residues. Written as DNA, the CDR3 is TGTGCCAGCAGCCCTGGAGGGGGCGCTTCCTACAATGAGCAGTTCTTC. It is translated as CASSPGGGASYNEQFF.

The chain joins TRBV29-1 to TRBJ2-7; possible D gene TRBD1, 6 bases. Trimming shortened V by 7 bases and J by 3 bases, and 10 bases separated the two germline ends. Germline values: CDR1 SQVTM, CDR2 ANQGSEA. The CDR3 sequence is 11 residues long. CDR3 in amino acids: CSAADSYEQYF. The CDR3 nucleotides are TGCAGCGCCGCGGACAGCTACGAGCAGTACTTC.

CDR3 residues: CASSDFRRGMNTEAFF. In DNA, the CDR3 is TGTGCCAGCAGCGATTTTCGCAGGGGCATGAACACTGAAGCTTTCTTT. The chain has TRBV28 and TRBJ1-1; D is perhaps TRBD1 (6 bases). V was cut by 6 bases and J by 0 bases, with 17 bases left in between. The CDR3 spans 16 residues. Germline V lookup: CDR1 MDHEN, CDR2 SYDVKM.

The genes are TRBV7-2 and TRBJ1-1, with 7 positions matching TRBD1. Germline loops: CDR1 SGHTA, CDR2 FQGNSA. Trimming at V came to 4 bases and at J to 7 bases, leaving 6 bases not matched to a gene. This CDR3 has 13 residues. The CDR3 spells CASSSPDRSEAFF. The CDR3 bases are TGTGCCAGCAGCTCCCCGGACAGGAGTGAAGCTTTCTTT.

A few counts support this clone. For the CDR3, the DNA is TGTGCCAGCAGCTTAGGCGGGAGGGCAATGGGTGAGCAGTACTTC. Its translation is CASSLGGRAMGEQYF. V gene TRBV7-8 combines with J gene TRBJ2-7; TRBD2 agrees at 9 bases. CDR3 length: 15 residues. The J segment lost 7 bases and the V segment lost 1 base, leaving 8 bases of the junction unmatched. Germline CDR1 SGHVS, CDR2 FQNEAQ.

The chain has TRBV5-1 and TRBJ1-2, with D possibly TRBD1 on 6 matching bases. The germline V gene encodes CDR1 SGHRS and CDR2 YFSETQ. This CDR3 comprises 12 residues. The V end was cut by 3 bases, the J end by 8 bases, with 11 bases between. The CDR3 DNA follows: TGCGCCAGCAGCTCCCCAGGGGCCGGCTACACCTTC. Amino acid sequence: CASSSPGAGYTF.

The chain links TRBV7-3 to TRBJ2-1; TRBD2 agrees at 10 bases. From germline, CDR1 is SGHTA and CDR2 FQGTGA. With V trimmed by 5 bases and J by 7 bases, 5 bases remained unmatched. This CDR3 has 14 amino acids. CDR3 residues: CASSKIAGGNEQFF. The CDR3 DNA follows: TGTGCCAGCAGCAAAATAGCGGGAGGAAATGAGCAGTTCTTC.

This clone was observed a handful of times. The V gene is TRBV19, the J gene TRBJ1-5; 9 nucleotides align to TRBD1. V dropped 7 bases and J dropped 2; count of bases not matched to a gene: 9. The CDR3 has 16 amino acids. Germline CDR1 is LNHDA and CDR2 is SQIVND (reference sequence). CDR3 in DNA: TGTGCCAGTAAGAAGTCCCGGGACAGGGGCAATCAGCCCCAGCATTTT. This translates into CASKKSRDRGNQPQHF.

The chain employs TRBV30 and TRBJ2-7; possible D gene TRBD1, 6 bases. From germline, CDR1 is GTSNPN and CDR2 SVGIG (reference sequence). Trimming took off 0 bases at V and 2 bases at J, with 11 bases between the two ends. The CDR3 spans 14 residues. The CDR3 DNA follows: TGTGCCTGGAGTGTAGGGGGAGTAACCTACGAGCAGTACTTC. This codes for CAWSVGGVTYEQYF.

The chain uses TRBV30 and TRBJ2-7; 7 nucleotides agree with TRBD1. Germline V gives CDR1 GTSNPN, CDR2 SVGIG (reference sequence). Unmatched junction bases numbered 1, after V lost 2 bases and J lost 0 bases. This CDR3 contains 13 residues. The CDR3 reads CAWSRDSSYEQYF. In DNA form, the CDR3 reads TGTGCCTGGAGTCGGGACAGCTCCTACGAGCAGTACTTC.

J is TRBJ1-3 and V is TRBV19; D not certain. Trimming stripped 3 bases from V and 0 bases from J, with 9 bases between. The CDR3 loop spans 15 amino acids. From germline, CDR1 is LNHDA and CDR2 SQIVND (reference sequence). The CDR3 protein is CASSISLSSGNTIYF. The CDR3 nucleotides read TGTGCCAGTAGTATTAGCTTAAGCTCTGGAAACACCATATATTTT. The variable domain in full, with the rest retrieved from reference TRBV19 and TRBJ1-3, is DGGITQSPKYLFRKEGQNVTLSCEQNLNHDAMYWYRQDPGQGLRLIYYSQIVNDFQKGDIAEGYSVSREKKESFPLTVTSAQKNPTAFYLCASSISLSSGNTIYFGEGSWLTVV.

In its sample, this clone was seen once. The rearrangement uses TRBV4-1 and TRBJ2-3, with D tentatively TRBD1 (6 bases). The CDR3 covers 19 residues. V was cut by 1 base and J by 2 bases, with 22 bases left in between. The germline V gene encodes CDR1 MGHRA and CDR2 YSYEKL. CDR3 residues: CASSQGGRGFLSPTDTQYF. DNA for the CDR3: TGCGCCAGCAGCCAAGGTGGCAGGGGTTTCTTATCTCCCACAGATACGCAGTATTTT.